This T cell receptor beta chain appears in the sequencing data of a study of CD8+ T cells in alopecia areata. Broader study findings: Researchers say the link of baseline CD8+ expansion to response remains uncertain, with one nonresponder.

For this clone: The target antigen is unknown.

Specified treatment: oral pan-JAK inhibitor, 5-10 mg twice daily. RNA was extracted and reverse transcribed into cDNA as the sequencing template. Sequencing used immunoSEQ multiplex PCR; TCRdb keeps in-frame clones, though not all of them. Among some 190,000 clones listed, roughly three fifths were seen once. The V gene lost 2 bases and the J gene lost 6 bases, with 10 bases spanning the gap. CDR1 is GTSNPN, CDR2 SVGIG, per germline (reference sequence). The CDR3 spans 13 residues. The rearrangement links TRBV30 to TRBJ2-2, with a possible D match to TRBD1 (6 bases). The material sequenced was CD4+ T cells sorted from blood, taken at week 4, from a patient treated with tofacitinib. The TCR sequence derives from a human donor with alopecia areata. For the CDR3, the DNA is TGTGCCTGGAGTACAGGGTATCCCGGGGAGCTGTTTTTT. This sequence encodes CAWSTGYPGELFF.